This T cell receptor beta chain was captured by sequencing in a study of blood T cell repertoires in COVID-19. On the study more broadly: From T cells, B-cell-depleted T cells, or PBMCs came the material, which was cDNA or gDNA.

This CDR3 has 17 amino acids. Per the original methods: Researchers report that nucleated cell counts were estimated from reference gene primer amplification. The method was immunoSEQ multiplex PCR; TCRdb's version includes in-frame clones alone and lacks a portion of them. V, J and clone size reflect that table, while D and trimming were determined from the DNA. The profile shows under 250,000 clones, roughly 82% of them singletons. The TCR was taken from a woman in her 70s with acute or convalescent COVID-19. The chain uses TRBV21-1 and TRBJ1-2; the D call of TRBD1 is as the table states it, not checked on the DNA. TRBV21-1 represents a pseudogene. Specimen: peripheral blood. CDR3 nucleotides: TGTGCCAGCAGACCCCCGGGACAGGCACGTCGCGATCGTGGCTACACCTTC. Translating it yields CASRPPGQARRDRGYTF.